What follows are 26 T cell receptor beta chains derived from one specimen sequenced in a study of tumor and adjacent non-tumor tissue in lung cancer. This sample's RNA came from whole unsorted tissue. Distant lung tissue was collected more than 3 cm away from the tumor edge. TCRbeta libraries were built with three rounds of nested PCR, modified from ARM-PCR. TCRdb reprocessed the multiplex PCR reads via MiXCR and lists one record per CDR3 protein. This repertoire shows more than 55,000 distinct CDR3 sequences, more than 65% found once; its top ten account for 40% to 55%. The source material was distant non-tumor lung tissue. Every receptor here comes from a man aged 60-69 years with non-small cell lung cancer.

Notes on this clonotype: Since no conserved phenylalanine or tryptophan closes the CDR3, a read error is the likely cause. CDR3 coding DNA: TGTGCCTGGAGTGTAGTGGGAGCCGGGGAGCTGTTTCTT. This encodes CAWSVVGAGELFL. The rearrangement uses TRBV30 and TRBJ2-2; tentative D call: TRBD2 (5 bases). The length of the CDR3 is 13 residues. V was shortened by 0 bases and J by 6 bases, with 8 bases between the two germline ends. The germline V gene has CDR1 GTSNPN and CDR2 SVGIG (reference sequence).

This clonotype is labeled large. The chain uses TRBV5-4 and TRBJ1-2, with D unresolved. The V end lost 5 bases, the J end lost 0 bases, and 11 bases lay between the germline ends. Germline lookup yields CDR1 SGHNT and CDR2 YYREEE (reference sequence). The CDR3 totals 14 residues. CDR3 sequence reads: CASRHDRSNYGYTF. The CDR3 DNA sequence: TGTGCCAGCAGGCACGACCGGTCTAACTATGGCTACACCTTC.

As concerns this clonotype: The CDR3 does not end in the conserved phenylalanine or tryptophan, so this is likely a read error. The DNA is omitted, as the CDR3 cannot be located on it reliably, and the CDR3 follows TCRdb's listing. The V call is TRBV5-1, the J call TRBJ2-7; the DNA was not compared with TRBD1, the D call given in the table. Germline V gene lookup returns CDR1 SGHRS and CDR2 YFSETQ. Termini included, the CDR3 measures 15 amino acids. The CDR3 sequence: CASSFGTGGSYEQYL.

About this clonotype itself: Germline is not matched at one junction end, which may reflect a read error. J is TRBJ2-1 and V is TRBV29-1; D gene uncertain. The CDR3 contains 14 residues. Germline V gene sequence: CDR1 SQVTM, CDR2 ANQGSEA. DNA of the CDR3: TGCAGCATTGATGATCCAGGAATCTATAATGAGCAGTTCTTC. The encoded protein is CSIDDPGIYNEQFF.

A remark on this clonotype: Since the CDR3 does not end with the conserved phenylalanine or tryptophan, this likely comes from a read error. The chain uses TRBV11-3 and TRBJ2-1; D not certain. This CDR3 region has 15 residues. Germline-derived CDR1 and CDR2 are SGHNT and YENEEA. The CDR3: CTSSQDAVGCNEQFL. DNA for the CDR3: TGTACCAGCAGCCAGGATGCGGTAGGTTGCAATGAGCAGTTCCTC.

As to this clonotype: An end of the junction differs from the germline gene, which may be a read error. V is TRBV5-1 and J is TRBJ2-5; a possible D gene is TRBD2 (6 bases). This CDR3 region has 19 residues. Germline CDR1 reads SGHRS; CDR2 reads YFSETQ. The CDR3 nucleotides are TGCGCCAGGAGCTTGTACCCCATCGGGAGAGACCCAAATCAAGAGACCCAGTACTTC. Translation: CARSLYPIGRDPNQETQYF.

A word on this clonotype: One end of the junction is discordant with germline, which a read error may explain. This chain uses TRBV14 with TRBJ2-5; 12 nucleotides align to TRBD1. The CDR3 is 19 residues long. CDR1 is SGHDN, CDR2 FVKESK, per germline. The CDR3, as DNA: TGTGCCAGCAGACAAGAATCAGGGACAGGGGGCGCCGGAAGGGAGACCCAGTACTTC. Translating it yields CASRQESGTGGAGRETQYF.

Remarks on this clonotype: This may be a read error: a much more frequent sequence differs by one nucleotide. Since no conserved phenylalanine or tryptophan closes the CDR3, a read error is the likely cause. The CDR3 DNA is TGCGCCAGCAGCTTGGTGACAGACACTGAAGCTTTCTCT. Translating it yields CASSLVTDTEAFS. The V gene is TRBV5-1, the J gene TRBJ1-1; tentatively, D is TRBD1 (5 bases). This CDR3 has 13 residues. In germline, CDR1 is SGHRS, CDR2 YFSETQ. The V end was cut by 0 bases, the J end by 3 bases, with 6 bases between.

In regard to this clonotype: A read error may be the cause here, since a much bigger clone is one base away. The chain links TRBV28 to TRBJ2-7; the D is unclear. Per germline, CDR1 MDHEN and CDR2 SYDVKM. The CDR3 is 12 amino acids. Here the CDR3 reads CASSDNSYAQYF. In nucleotides, the CDR3 is TGTGCCAGCAGTGATAACTCCTACGCGCAGTACTTC. Full variable domain (missing parts from reference TRBV28 and TRBJ2-7): DVKVTQSSRYLVKRTGEKVFLECVQDMDHENMFWYRQDPGLGLRLIYFSYDVKMKEKGDIPEGYSVSREKKERFSLILESASTNQTSMYLCASSDNSYAQYFGPGTRLTVT.

The chain couples TRBV6-1 to TRBJ2-5, with D hard to call. This CDR3 region has 18 residues. Germline V gene data show CDR1 as MNHNS and CDR2 as SASEGT. Deletions cut 6 bases from V and 5 bases from J, with 28 bases between. The CDR3 sequence is CASSRNPRNSFVRETQYF. CDR3 coding DNA: TGTGCCAGCAGCAGGAACCCCAGGAACAGTTTCGTTCGGGAGACCCAGTACTTC.

In the case of this clonotype: This may be a read error, as it is one base from a much larger clone. CDR3 loop: CVSSAGGTGELFF. The CDR3 nucleotides are TGTGTCAGCAGTGCAGGGGGCACCGGGGAGCTGTTTTTT. The chain links TRBV6-4 to TRBJ2-2; 7 positions agree with TRBD1. The CDR3 covers 13 residues. In germline, CDR1 is MRHNA, CDR2 SNTAGT.

Details on this clonotype: A junction end diverges from the germline sequence, so it may reflect a read error. V gene TRBV6-5 combines with J gene TRBJ1-5; TRBD1 agrees at 8 bases. The CDR3 has 14 amino acids. Germline V gene sequence: CDR1 MNHEY, CDR2 SVGAGI. The chain's CDR3 is CASTRMTGEKPQHF. Here the CDR3 DNA reads TGCGCCAGCACTCGCATGACAGGGGAGAAGCCCCAGCATTTT.

In regard to this clonotype: At one end, the junction sequence differs from germline, possibly due to a read error. V usage is TRBV7-9 and J usage is TRBJ2-1, with TRBD2 matching 7 bases. The CDR3 has 13 residues. CDR1 and CDR2 from the germline V gene are SEHNR and FQNEAQ (reference sequence). CDR3 sequence reads: CVSGDSGYNEQFF. DNA for the CDR3: TGTGTCAGCGGGGATAGCGGGTACAATGAGCAGTTCTTC.

As for this clonotype: Relative to the germline gene, one junction end is altered; a read error may explain this. This chain uses TRBV5-4 with TRBJ2-3, with D perhaps matching TRBD1 or TRBD2 (6 bases each). Germline V gene sequence: CDR1 SGHNT, CDR2 YYREEE (reference sequence). The CDR3 spans 16 residues. The DNA of the CDR3 is TGTGCCAGCAGCCCTATCGAGTGGGGGCCGGGGGATACGCGGTATTTT. It specifies CASSPIEWGPGDTRYF. Supplemented by reference TRBV5-4 and TRBJ2-3, the full variable domain reads ETGVTQSPTHLIKTRGQQVTLRCSSQSGHNTVSWYQQALGQGPQFIFQYYREEENGRGNFPPRFSGLQFPNYSSELNVNALELDDSALYLCASSPIEWGPGDTRYFGPGTRLTVL.

Regarding this clonotype: One end of the junction is discordant with germline, which a read error may explain. The chain couples TRBV11-1 to TRBJ2-1; D might be TRBD2 (5 bases). The CDR3 has 15 amino acids. Germline-derived CDR1 and CDR2 are SGHAT and FQDESV (reference sequence). For the CDR3, the DNA is TGTGCCAGCAGCCCAACTAGTGGTCCGTACAATGACCAGTTATTC. This sequence encodes CASSPTSGPYNDQLF.

This clonotype was counted once. This may be a read error, as it is one base from a much larger clone. V gene TRBV11-2 combines with J gene TRBJ2-3; 7 nucleotides match TRBD2. From germline, CDR1 is SGHAT and CDR2 FQNNGV. The CDR3 has 15 amino acids. CDR3 coding DNA: TGTGTCAGCAGCTTAATGGCGGGGGTGTTAGATACGCAGTATTTT. Amino acid sequence: CVSSLMAGVLDTQYF.

This clonotype was observed a handful of times. Its ends do not fully match the called genes, so a read error is possible. V is TRBV7-8 and J is TRBJ1-5; D remains ambiguous. CDR3 length: 16 residues. In germline, CDR1 is SGHVS, CDR2 FQNEAQ. CDR3 residues: CASNLVSDLSSQPQHF. DNA for the CDR3: TGTGCCAGCAACTTAGTTTCGGACCTTAGCAGTCAGCCCCAGCATTTT.

Worth noting for this clonotype: At one of its ends the junction is not consistent with the germline gene, which may arise from a read error. This chain joins TRBV29-1 and TRBJ2-5; D may match TRBD1 or TRBD2 (5 bases each). The germline V gene has CDR1 SQVTM and CDR2 ANQGSEA. This CDR3 region has 12 residues. The DNA of the CDR3 is TGCATCGTCGAGGGGATAGGAGAGACCCAATACTTC. Translation gives CIVEGIGETQYF.

On this clonotype: At one of its ends the junction is not consistent with the germline gene, which may arise from a read error. The gene calls are TRBV6-2 or TRBV6-3 and TRBJ1-2, with 10 bases fitting TRBD1. CDR3 length: 15 amino acids. Germline assignment: CDR1 MNHEY and CDR2 SVGEGT. CDR3 protein: CASRYPGTGDYGYIF. As DNA, the CDR3 is TGTGCCAGCCGTTACCCCGGGACAGGGGACTATGGCTACATCTTC.

Concerning this clonotype: This likely comes from a read error, as the CDR3 has no conserved phenylalanine or tryptophan at its end. The CDR3 region has the DNA TGCAGCGTTAGGGCAGGGACTGAAGCTTTCTCT. This translates into CSVRAGTEAFS. The chain links TRBV29-1 to TRBJ1-1, with D possibly TRBD1 on 5 matching bases. Trimming left V 5 bases short and J 5 bases short, with 9 bases between. The germline gives CDR1 SQVTM, CDR2 ANQGSEA. The CDR3 sequence is 11 residues long.

Points on this clonotype: At one end the junction does not follow the germline gene, possibly because of a read error. The chain has TRBV29-1 and TRBJ2-3; 7 positions match TRBD2. From germline, CDR1 is SQVTM and CDR2 ANQGSEA. The CDR3 loop spans 15 amino acids. The CDR3 loop is CNVVKSSGFTDTQYF. The DNA of the CDR3 is TGCAACGTTGTTAAGTCTAGCGGCTTCACAGATACGCAGTATTTT.

As concerns this clonotype: As the CDR3 is not closed by the conserved phenylalanine or tryptophan, this likely results from a read error. This chain joins TRBV11-1 and TRBJ1-1; tentative D call: TRBD1 (5 bases). The CDR3 runs 13 residues. CDR1 SGHAT and CDR2 FQDESV come from the germline V gene (reference sequence). Trimming removed 0 bases from V and 6 bases from J, with 8 bases in between. The CDR3 DNA follows: TGTGCCAGCAGCTTAGCGCCAGGGTCTGAAGCTTTCGTT. Protein product: CASSLAPGSEAFV.

Note on this clonotype: A read error may be the cause here, since a much bigger clone is one base away. This chain links TRBV11-2 with TRBJ2-1; 12 bases line up with TRBD2. Germline V lookup: CDR1 SGHAT, CDR2 FQNNGV. The CDR3 has 18 amino acids. Trimming took 2 bases from V and 5 from J; bases not matched to a gene: 10. The CDR3 is CASSLWTSGDWGHNEQFF. The CDR3, as DNA: TGTGCCAGCAGCTTATGGACTAGCGGGGACTGGGGGCACAATGAGCAGTTCTTC.

Remarks on this clonotype: The germline gene is not matched at one end of the junction; a read error may be the cause. The chain combines TRBV5-5 with TRBJ1-5; 7 bases map to TRBD1. The length of the CDR3 is 16 residues. Germline assignment: CDR1 SGHKS and CDR2 YYEKEE (reference sequence). The CDR3 loop reads CASSLVGRDSNQPLHF. The CDR3 DNA is TGTGCCAGCAGCTTGGTGGGAAGGGACAGCAATCAGCCCCTGCATTTT. The complete variable domain, with remaining parts taken from reference TRBV5-5 and TRBJ1-5, reads DAGVTQSPTHLIKTRGQQVTLRCSPISGHKSVSWYQQVLGQGPQFIFQYYEKEERGRGNFPDRFSARQFPNYSSELNVNALLLGDSALYLCASSLVGRDSNQPLHFGDGTRLSIL.

On this clonotype itself: At one end, the junction sequence differs from germline, possibly due to a read error. The chain has TRBV29-1 and TRBJ2-7; D is possibly TRBD1 or TRBD2 (5 bases each). The germline CDR1 and CDR2 sequences are SQVTM and ANQGSEA. The CDR3 length is 12 residues. The CDR3 sequence is CSAADSFFEQYF. CDR3 nucleotides: TGTAGCGCTGCCGACAGCTTCTTCGAGCAGTACTTC.

About this clonotype: At one of its ends the junction is not consistent with the germline gene, which may arise from a read error. This rearrangement joins TRBV13 to TRBJ2-2, with D unresolved. CDR1 is PRHDT and CDR2 is FYEKMQ in the germline V gene (reference sequence). The CDR3 contains 15 residues. CDR3 DNA sequence: TGTGCCGGCAGCTTGTCGGGTACCAACACCGGGGAGCTGTTTTTT. Amino acids: CAGSLSGTNTGELFF. Combining the CDR3 with reference TRBV13 and TRBJ2-2 gives the whole variable domain AAGVIQSPRHLIKEKRETATLKCYPIPRHDTVYWYQQGPGQDPQFLISFYEKMQSDKGSIPDRFSAQQFSDYHSELNMSSLELGDSALYFCAGSLSGTNTGELFFGEGSRLTVL.